This T cell receptor beta chain was sequenced in a study of blood T cells in healthy people across ages. There are a few counts of this clonotype. Its antigen remains unknown. In germline, CDR1 is SGHTA, CDR2 FQGNSA. This CDR3 is built from 14 residues. The V end lost 1 base, the J end lost 7 bases, and 14 bases lay between the germline ends. A second PCR, run for about 6 to 11 cycles, used a sample-barcoded 5' primer plus a J-beta primer mix. TCRdb called the 5' RACE reads again in MiXCR, with one record for every CDR3 protein. The sample gives over 600,000 distinct CDR3 sequences, more than 55% of which show up once; 25% to 30% is in the top ten. Overall study findings and caveats: Strong correlation was found linking TCR beta diversity to naive T cell percentage.

The TCR sequence derives from a man in his forties or fifties in good health. Material for sequencing was blood. The V call is TRBV7-2, the J call TRBJ2-7; weak D call: TRBD2 (5 bases). The DNA for the CDR3 is TGTGCCAGCAGCTTAGGGGTGAGTGCGGGTGAGCAGTACTTC. It translates to CASSLGVSAGEQYF.